This T cell receptor beta chain was recovered during a study of tumor-infiltrating lymphocytes in primary liver carcinoma. At the level of the study: The study enrolled male and female patients aged 30 to 69 years. Per sample, productive TCRbeta reads numbered roughly 3.5 to 7.13 million, similar across tissue types.

Germline DNA was extracted alongside blood RNA, which was obtained from unsorted whole blood. As concerns this clonotype: At one of its ends the junction is not consistent with the germline gene, which may arise from a read error.

This CDR3 has 20 amino acids. Germline CDR1 and CDR2: SEHNR and FQNEAQ (reference sequence). The investigators made TCR beta cDNA from 500 ng total RNA, using a constant-region primer. Libraries for TCR beta were built through three nested multiplex PCR rounds, which together made up a slightly modified ARM-PCR procedure. The two initial PCR rounds, around 10 cycles each, used TRBV1-TRBV30 forward and C-beta reverse primers. Each CDR3 protein gets one entry after TCRdb re-called the multiplex PCR reads with MiXCR. Here the sample spans about 200,000 distinct CDR3 sequences, roughly 61% being singletons.

The rearrangement joins TRBV7-9 to TRBJ2-6; 14 positions agree with TRBD2. Sample: peripheral blood. The sequence derives from a woman in her fifties or sixties with primary liver carcinoma and hepatitis B virus infection. The chain's CDR3 is CTSSLRTSGRFSSGANVLTF. CDR3 bases: TGTACCAGCAGCTTACGGACTAGCGGGAGGTTCAGCTCTGGGGCCAACGTCCTGACTTTC.